This entry is about one T cell receptor (beta chain). Repertoires were generated with immunoSEQ multiplex PCR, while TCRdb's copy carries only in-frame clones and drops some. The sample yields some 200,000 clones, roughly 94% seen once. These data belong to a study of control samples from healthy donors and cancer patients. Germline V CDR1 and CDR2: LGHDT, YNNKEL (reference sequence). V was trimmed by 4 bases and J by 7 bases, leaving 19 bases between them. The CDR3 covers 15 residues. This sequence originates from a man aged 50 to 59 in good health. The chain is built from TRBV3-1 (or the pseudogene TRBV3-2) and TRBJ1-1; D remains ambiguous. Material for sequencing was blood. CDR3: CASSRRTIQIGEAFF. The CDR3, as DNA: TGTGCCAGCAGCCGCCGTACGATTCAAATAGGTGAAGCTTTCTTT.